This TCR beta chain was captured in a study of cytomegalovirus exposure and HLA in healthy donors. The study ran its PCR with 60 Vbeta and 13 Jbeta primers. The protocol was immunoSEQ multiplex PCR, while the TCRdb copy is restricted to in-frame clones and leaves out a portion. The sample features over 120,000 clones, with 0.75% to 1% in its top ten. The germline gives CDR1 SGHVS, CDR2 FQNEAQ. Trimming removed 6 bases from V and 4 bases from J; junction bases left unmatched: 9. This CDR3 region has 15 residues. The V call is TRBV7-8, the J call TRBJ2-7; TRBD1 matches 10 bases. The TCR originated in a male donor in good health and CMV-seronegative. The source material was PBMCs. CDR3 sequence reads: CASREPGQGKYEQYF. CDR3 coding DNA: TGTGCCAGCAGAGAACCGGGACAGGGGAAGTACGAGCAGTACTTC.